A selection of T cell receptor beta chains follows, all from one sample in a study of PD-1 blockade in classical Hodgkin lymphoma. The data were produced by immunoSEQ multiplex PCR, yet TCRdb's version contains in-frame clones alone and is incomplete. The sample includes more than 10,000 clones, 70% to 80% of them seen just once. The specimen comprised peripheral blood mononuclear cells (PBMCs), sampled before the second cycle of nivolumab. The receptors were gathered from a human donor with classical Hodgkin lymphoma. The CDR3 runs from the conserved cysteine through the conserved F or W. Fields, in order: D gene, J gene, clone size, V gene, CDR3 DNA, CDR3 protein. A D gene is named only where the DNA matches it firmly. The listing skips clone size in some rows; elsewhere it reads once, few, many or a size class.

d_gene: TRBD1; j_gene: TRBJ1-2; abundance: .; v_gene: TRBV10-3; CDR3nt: TGTGCCAGCAGTTACCAGACCGGGACAGGGGTATATGGCTACACCTTC; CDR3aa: CASSYQTGTGVYGYTF
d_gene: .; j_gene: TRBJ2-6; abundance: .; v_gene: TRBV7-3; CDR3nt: TGTGCCAGCAGCTCTTCGCAGTGGTCTGGGGCCAACGTCCTGACTTTC; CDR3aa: CASSSSQWSGANVLTF
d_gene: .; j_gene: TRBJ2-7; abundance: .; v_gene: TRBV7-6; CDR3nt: TGTGCCAGCAGCTTAGGAGGGCGGCGGGACGGCGAGCAGTACTTC; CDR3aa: CASSLGGRRDGEQYF
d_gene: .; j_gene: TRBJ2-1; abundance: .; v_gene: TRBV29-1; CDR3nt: TGCAGCGTTGAAGGGGATAAGGGGGACAACAATGAGCAGTTCTTC; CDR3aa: CSVEGDKGDNNEQFF
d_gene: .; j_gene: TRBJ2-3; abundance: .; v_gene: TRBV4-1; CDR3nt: TGCGCCAGCAGCCAGGAGGCTTTTACAGATACGCAGTATTTT; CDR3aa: CASSQEAFTDTQYF
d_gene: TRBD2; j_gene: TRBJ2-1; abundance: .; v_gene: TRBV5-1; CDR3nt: TGCGCCAGCAGCTTACAAACTAGCGGGATCAATGAGCAGTTCTTC; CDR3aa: CASSLQTSGINEQFF
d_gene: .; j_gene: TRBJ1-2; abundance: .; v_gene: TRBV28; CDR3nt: TGTGCCAGCAGTCTTCTAAACTCTGAGTGGGGCTACACCTTC; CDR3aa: CASSLLNSEWGYTF
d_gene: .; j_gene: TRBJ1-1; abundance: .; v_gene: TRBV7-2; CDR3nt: TGTGCCAGCAGCTCCCTAAGAGGCACTGAAGCTTTCTTT; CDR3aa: CASSSLRGTEAFF
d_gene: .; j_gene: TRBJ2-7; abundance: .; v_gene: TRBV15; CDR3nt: TGTGCCACCAGCAGAGGCAGGGCCTCCTACGAGCAGTACTTC; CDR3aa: CATSRGRASYEQYF
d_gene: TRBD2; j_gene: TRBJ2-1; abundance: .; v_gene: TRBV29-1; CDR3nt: TGCAGCGTTGAAGATACGCGGGAGGCATTAAACAATGAGCAGTTCTTC; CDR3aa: CSVEDTREALNNEQFF
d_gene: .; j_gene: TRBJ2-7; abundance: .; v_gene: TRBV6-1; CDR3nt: TGTGCCAGCAAAAAACAGGGCCCCTCCTCCTACGAGCAGTACTTC; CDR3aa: CASKKQGPSSYEQYF
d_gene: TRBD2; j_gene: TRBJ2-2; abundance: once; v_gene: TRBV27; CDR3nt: TGTGCCAGCAGTTTAAAAGCTAGCGGGAGGCTTACCGGGGAGCTGTTTTTT; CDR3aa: CASSLKASGRLTGELFF
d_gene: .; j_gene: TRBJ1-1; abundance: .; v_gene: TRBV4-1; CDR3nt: TGCGCCAGCAGCCCAGCGGGCGGTACTCAGCGGAGCGCTGAAGCTTTCTTT; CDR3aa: CASSPAGGTQRSAEAFF
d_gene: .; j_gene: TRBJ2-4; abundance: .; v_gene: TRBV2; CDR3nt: TGTGCCAGCAGTGGATTGACAAGGAACATTCAGTACTTC; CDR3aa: CASSGLTRNIQYF
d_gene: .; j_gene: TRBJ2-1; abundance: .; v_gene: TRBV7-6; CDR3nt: TGTGCCAGCAGCTTAGCAGGGGAAATCAATGAGCAGTTCTTC; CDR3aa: CASSLAGEINEQFF
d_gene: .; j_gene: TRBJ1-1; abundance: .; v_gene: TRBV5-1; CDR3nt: TGCGCCAGCAGCTCCAGGACGGCGAACACTGAAGCTTTCTTT; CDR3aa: CASSSRTANTEAFF
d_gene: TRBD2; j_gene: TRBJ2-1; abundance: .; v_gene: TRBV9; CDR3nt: TGTGCCAGCAGCGTAGCAATAGCGGGAGGTGTTAATGAGCAGTTCTTC; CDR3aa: CASSVAIAGGVNEQFF
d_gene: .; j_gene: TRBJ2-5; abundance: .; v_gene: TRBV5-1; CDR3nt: TGCGCCAGCAGGGAGGGGACCGAAGAGACCCAGTACTTC; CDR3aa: CASREGTEETQYF
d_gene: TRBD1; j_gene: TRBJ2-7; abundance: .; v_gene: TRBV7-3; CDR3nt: TGTGCCAGCAGCTCTCGGACAGGCGGAGAGCAGTACTTC; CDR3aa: CASSSRTGGEQYF
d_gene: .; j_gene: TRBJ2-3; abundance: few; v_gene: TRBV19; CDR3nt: TGTGCCAGTAGTATCTCGTCGGGCACAGATACGCAGTATTTT; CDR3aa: CASSISSGTDTQYF
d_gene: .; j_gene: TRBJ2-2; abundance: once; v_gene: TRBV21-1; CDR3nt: TGTGCCAGCAGCAAAGTTCGCACCGGGGAGCTGTTTTTT; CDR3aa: CASSKVRTGELFF
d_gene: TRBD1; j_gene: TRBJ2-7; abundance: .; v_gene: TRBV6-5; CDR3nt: TGTGCCAGCAGGATACAGGGGATCGACTACGAGCAGTACTTC; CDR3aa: CASRIQGIDYEQYF
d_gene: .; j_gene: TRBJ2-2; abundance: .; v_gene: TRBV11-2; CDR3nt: TGTGCCAGCAGCTTAGGGCTGTCTAGGGAGCTGTTTTTT; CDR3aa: CASSLGLSRELFF
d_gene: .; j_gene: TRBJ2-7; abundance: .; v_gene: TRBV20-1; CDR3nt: TGCAGTGCAACGGACGGACTAGAGCAGTACTTC; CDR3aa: CSATDGLEQYF
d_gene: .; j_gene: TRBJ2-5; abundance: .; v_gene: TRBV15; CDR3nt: TGTGCCACCAGGACAGGTCCTCTTGAGACCCAGTACTTC; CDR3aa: CATRTGPLETQYF
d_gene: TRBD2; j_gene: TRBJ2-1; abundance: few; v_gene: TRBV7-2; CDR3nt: TGTGCCAGCAGCTTAGTGTCCCCGTTAGCGGGAGGGCCCAATGAGCAGTTCTTC; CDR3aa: CASSLVSPLAGGPNEQFF
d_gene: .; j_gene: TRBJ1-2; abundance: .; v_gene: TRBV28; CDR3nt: TGTGCCAGCAACCCGACAGACCCCGTCAACTATGGCTACACCTTC; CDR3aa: CASNPTDPVNYGYTF
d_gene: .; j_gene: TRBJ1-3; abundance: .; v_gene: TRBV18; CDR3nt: TGTGCCAGCTCACCAGGGGCGGACGTCCGAAACACCATATATTTT; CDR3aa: CASSPGADVRNTIYF
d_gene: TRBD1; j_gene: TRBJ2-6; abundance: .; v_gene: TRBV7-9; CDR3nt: TGTGCCAGCAGCTATGGGGACAGTTTCTCTGGGGCCAACGTCCTGACTTTC; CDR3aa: CASSYGDSFSGANVLTF
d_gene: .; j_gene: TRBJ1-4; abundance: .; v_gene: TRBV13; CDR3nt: TGTGCCAGCAGTTCTTCCGGGACGAGCGAAAAACTGTTTTTT; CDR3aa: CASSSSGTSEKLFF
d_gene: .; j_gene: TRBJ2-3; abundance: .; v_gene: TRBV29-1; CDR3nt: TGCAGCGTGGAGGGATTTGGGGCGCTTGAGACAGATACGCAGTATTTT; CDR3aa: CSVEGFGALETDTQYF
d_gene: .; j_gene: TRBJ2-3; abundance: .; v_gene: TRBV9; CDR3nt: TGTGCCAGCAGCGTAGATGGGGCCAGCACAGATACGCAGTATTTT; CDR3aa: CASSVDGASTDTQYF
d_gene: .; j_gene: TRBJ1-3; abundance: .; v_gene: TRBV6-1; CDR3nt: TGTGCCAGCAGCGCCAGGGAGGGAGGTGGAAACACCATATATTTT; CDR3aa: CASSAREGGGNTIYF
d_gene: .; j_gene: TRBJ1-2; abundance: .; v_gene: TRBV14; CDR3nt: TGTGCCAGCAGCCAAGATTCTGGGAGGCATGGCTACACCTTC; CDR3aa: CASSQDSGRHGYTF
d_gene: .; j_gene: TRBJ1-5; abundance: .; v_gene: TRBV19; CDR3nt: TGTGCCAGTAGTATAGATCTACCGATAAGCAATCAGCCCCAGCATTTT; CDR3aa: CASSIDLPISNQPQHF
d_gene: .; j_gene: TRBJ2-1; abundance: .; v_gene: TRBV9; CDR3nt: TGTGCCAGCAGCGTAGCTTGGAGCTCCTACAATGAGCAGTTCTTC; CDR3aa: CASSVAWSSYNEQFF
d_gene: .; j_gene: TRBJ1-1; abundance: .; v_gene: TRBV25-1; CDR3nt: TGTGCCAGCAGTCGGGGTTTCGTAGCTTTCTTT; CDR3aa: CASSRGFVAFF
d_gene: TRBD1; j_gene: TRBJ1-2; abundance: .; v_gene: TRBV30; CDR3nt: TGTGCCTGGAGTGTACAGGGGGCCTATGGCTACACCTTC; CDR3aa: CAWSVQGAYGYTF
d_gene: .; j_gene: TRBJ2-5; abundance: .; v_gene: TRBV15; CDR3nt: TGTGCCACCAGCAGAACCTGGGAGACCCAGTACTTC; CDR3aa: CATSRTWETQYF
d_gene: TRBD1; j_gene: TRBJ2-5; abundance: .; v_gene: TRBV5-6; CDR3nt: TGTGCCAGCAGCTTGGTTGACAGGGTATCCCTTGTCCAAGAGACCCAGTACTTC; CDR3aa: CASSLVDRVSLVQETQYF
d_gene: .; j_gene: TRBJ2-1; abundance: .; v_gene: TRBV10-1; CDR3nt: TGCGCCAGCAGTGAGTCTTCTAGCGCCCAGAGTGGGAGCTCCTACAATGAGCAGTTCTTC; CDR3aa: CASSESSSAQSGSSYNEQFF
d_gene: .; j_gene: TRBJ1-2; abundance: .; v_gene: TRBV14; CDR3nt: TGTGCCAGCAGCCCCCTGGAGAGGGCGGCCGGCTACACCTTC; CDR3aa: CASSPLERAAGYTF
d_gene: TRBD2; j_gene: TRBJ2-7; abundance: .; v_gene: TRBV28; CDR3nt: TGTGCCAGCAGTTACCCGGGACTAGCGGGAGTTGAGTACTTC; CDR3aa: CASSYPGLAGVEYF
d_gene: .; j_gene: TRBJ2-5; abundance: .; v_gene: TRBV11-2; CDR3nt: TGTGCCAGCAGCTTAAGGTTGGGGTCCCAAGAGACCCAGTACTTC; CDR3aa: CASSLRLGSQETQYF
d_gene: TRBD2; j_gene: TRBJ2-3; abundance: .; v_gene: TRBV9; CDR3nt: TGTGCCAGCAGCGTAGATGCAGCGGGGGACCAAGGAGATACGCAGTATTTT; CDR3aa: CASSVDAAGDQGDTQYF
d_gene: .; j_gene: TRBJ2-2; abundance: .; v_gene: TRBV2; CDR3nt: TGTGCCAGCAGTGTGGACTTCCTGAACACCGGGGAGCTGTTTTTT; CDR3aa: CASSVDFLNTGELFF
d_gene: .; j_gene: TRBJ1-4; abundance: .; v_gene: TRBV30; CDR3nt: TGTGCCTGGAGTCCAGGGATCGGCGCTGGTGAAAAACTGTTTTTT; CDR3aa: CAWSPGIGAGEKLFF
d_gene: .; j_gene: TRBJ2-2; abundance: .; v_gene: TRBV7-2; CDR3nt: TGTGCCAGCAGCTTACGACTAACGAACACCGGGGAGCTGTTTTTT; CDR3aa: CASSLRLTNTGELFF
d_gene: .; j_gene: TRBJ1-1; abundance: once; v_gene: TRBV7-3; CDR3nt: TGTGCCAGCAGCTTAGGTTACACTGAAGCTTTCTTT; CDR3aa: CASSLGYTEAFF